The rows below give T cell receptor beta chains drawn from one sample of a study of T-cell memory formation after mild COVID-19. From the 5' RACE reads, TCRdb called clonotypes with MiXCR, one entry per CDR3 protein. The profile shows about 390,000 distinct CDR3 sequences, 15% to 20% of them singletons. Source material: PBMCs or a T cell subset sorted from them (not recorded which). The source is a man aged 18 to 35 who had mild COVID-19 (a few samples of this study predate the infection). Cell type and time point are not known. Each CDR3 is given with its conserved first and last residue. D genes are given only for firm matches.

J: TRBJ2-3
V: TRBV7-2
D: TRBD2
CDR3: CASGNSGGARNTQYF

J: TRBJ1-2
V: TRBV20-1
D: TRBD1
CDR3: CSARVHRGFVGYTF

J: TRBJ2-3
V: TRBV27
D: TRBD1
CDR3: CATKGQGADTQYF

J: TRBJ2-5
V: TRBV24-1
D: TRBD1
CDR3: CATSDPQGAGETQYF

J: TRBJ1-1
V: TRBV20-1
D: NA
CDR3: CSARGGVKGEAFF

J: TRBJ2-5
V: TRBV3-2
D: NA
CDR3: CASSQKRPPGGSVRETQYF

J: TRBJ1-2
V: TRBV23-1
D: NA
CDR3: CASATRSPNYGYTF

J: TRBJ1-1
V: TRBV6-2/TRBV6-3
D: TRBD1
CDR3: CASSYPLLTGQGWNTEAFF

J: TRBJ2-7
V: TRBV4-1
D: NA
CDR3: CASSQAHSIAYEQYF

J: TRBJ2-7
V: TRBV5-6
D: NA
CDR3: CASSSAWVYEQYF

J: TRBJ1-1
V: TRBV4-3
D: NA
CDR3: CASSPQVRMNTEAFF

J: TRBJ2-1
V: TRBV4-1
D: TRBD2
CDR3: CASSQGGLGGGEQFF

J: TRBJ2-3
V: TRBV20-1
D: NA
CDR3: CSARNPIASSGRVTDTQYF

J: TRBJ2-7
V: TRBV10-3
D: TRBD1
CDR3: CAISRTGRYEQYF

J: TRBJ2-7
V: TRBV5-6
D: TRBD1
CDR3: CASSSRDRRFYEQYF

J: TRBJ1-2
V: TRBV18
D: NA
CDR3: CASSPLGLNYGYTF

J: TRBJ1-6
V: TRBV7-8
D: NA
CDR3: CASSQQPGGPYNSPLHF

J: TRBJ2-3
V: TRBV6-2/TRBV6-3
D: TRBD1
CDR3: CASSPQRGQGLSDTQYF

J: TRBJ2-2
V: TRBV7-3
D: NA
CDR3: CASSLGSTGELFF

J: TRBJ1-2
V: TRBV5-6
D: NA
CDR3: CASSLREGYGYTF

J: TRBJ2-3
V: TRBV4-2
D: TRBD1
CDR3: CASSQVNDRARTDTQYF

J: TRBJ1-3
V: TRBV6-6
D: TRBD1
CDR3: CASSYRQGLSGNTIYF

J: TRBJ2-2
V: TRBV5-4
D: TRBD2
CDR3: CASSPRTSLTGELFF

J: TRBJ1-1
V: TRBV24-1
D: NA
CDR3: CATSDFGHSNTEAFF

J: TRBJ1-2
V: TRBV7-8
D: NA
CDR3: CASSLFPGKRGYTF

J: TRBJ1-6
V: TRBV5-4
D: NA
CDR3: CASSLGWGDSPLHF

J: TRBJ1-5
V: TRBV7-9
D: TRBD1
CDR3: CASSQQGGGNQPQHF

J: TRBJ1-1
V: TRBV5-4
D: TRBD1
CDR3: CASSWDSDEAFF

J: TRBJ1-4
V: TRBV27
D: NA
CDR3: CASSSADGGREKLFF

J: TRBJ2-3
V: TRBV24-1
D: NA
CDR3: CATSVSGGSTDTQYF

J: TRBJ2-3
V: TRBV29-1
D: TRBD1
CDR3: CSGEDRGGDTQYF

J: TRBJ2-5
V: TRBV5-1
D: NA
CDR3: CASSSLPPGRSQETQYF

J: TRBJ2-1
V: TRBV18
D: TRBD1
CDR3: CASSQTDRGFYNEQFF

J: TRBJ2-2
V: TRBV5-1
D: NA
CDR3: CASSFSLGQGAAYGTGELFF

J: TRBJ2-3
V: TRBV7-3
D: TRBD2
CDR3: CASSLSWSGGKDTQYF

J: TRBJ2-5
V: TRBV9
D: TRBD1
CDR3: CASSVGSGTGGGKTQYF

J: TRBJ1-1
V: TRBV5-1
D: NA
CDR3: CASSLQLLDTEAFF

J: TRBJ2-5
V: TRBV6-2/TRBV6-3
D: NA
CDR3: CASKLSTMTGTFKETQYF

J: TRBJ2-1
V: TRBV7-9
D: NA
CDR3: CASSLGWVGARNEQFF

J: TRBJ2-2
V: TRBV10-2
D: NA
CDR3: CATLGTGELFF

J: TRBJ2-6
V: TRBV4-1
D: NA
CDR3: CASSQDFRGARLSSGANVLTF

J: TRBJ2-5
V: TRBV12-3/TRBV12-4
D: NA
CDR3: CASRRLGETQYF